Following are 7 T cell receptor beta chains from one sample sequenced in a study of T cells in Graves' hyperthyroidism and ophthalmopathy. RNA transcripts gave rise to amplified TCR beta CDR3 regions. Using the HTBI primer set, a first-round RT-PCR was run on the TCR CDR3. TCRdb reanalysed the multiplex PCR reads using MiXCR and keeps one entry per CDR3 protein. The table lists 480,000 or so distinct CDR3 sequences, 46% of them singletons, with about 45% in the top ten. Sequencing used peripheral blood or thyroid tissue (not recorded which). All receptors come from an adult woman with Graves' disease, either hyperthyroidism or ophthalmopathy (not recorded which).

Comment on this clonotype: The junction differs from germline at one of its ends, possibly a read error. This chain uses TRBV19 with TRBJ2-6; D might be TRBD2 (6 bases). Germline V lookup: CDR1 LNHDA, CDR2 SQIVND (reference sequence). The CDR3 has 9 residues. CDR3 in amino acids: CAKEGTEAF. The CDR3 DNA reads TGTGCCAAAGAGGGGACTGAAGCTTTC.

The chain uses TRBV11-3 and TRBJ1-6, with D uncertain. V dropped 1 base and J dropped 6 bases, with 10 bases sitting between them. The CDR3 spans 15 residues. CDR1 is SGHNT and CDR2 is YENEEA in the germline V gene. CDR3 bases: TGTGCCAGCAGCTTAGCGAGGAGGAGTAATTCACCCCTCCACTTT. As protein: CASSLARRSNSPLHF.

This clonotype came up many times. The chain couples TRBV20-1 to TRBJ1-2; D not certain. V gave up 0 bases and J gave up 4 bases, with 15 bases separating them. Looked up from germline, CDR1 is DFQATT and CDR2 is SNEGSKA (reference sequence). CDR3 length equals 15 residues. CDR3 bases: TGCAGTGCTAGAGATAACACAATTGGAATCTATGGCTACACCTTC. Its protein product is CSARDNTIGIYGYTF.

This clonotype was seen just once. The chain has TRBV20-1 and TRBJ2-5, with a possible D match to TRBD1 (5 bases). Trimming took off 6 bases at V and 5 bases at J, with 13 bases between the two ends. Germline CDR1 DFQATT, CDR2 SNEGSKA (reference sequence). This CDR3 contains 12 residues. The CDR3 nucleotides are TGCAGTGCAAAAGGACATCGGGAGACCCAGTACTTC. As protein: CSAKGHRETQYF.

DNA for the CDR3: TGTGCCAGCAGAACTTGGTACAGGTACTATGGCTACACCTTC. This translates into CASRTWYRYYGYTF. The genes are TRBV5-8 and TRBJ1-2; D might be TRBD1 (5 bases). The germline V gene encodes CDR1 SGHTS and CDR2 YDEGEE. The CDR3 runs 14 residues. Trimming cost V 5 bases and J 3 bases, with 14 bases left between them.

This chain uses TRBV10-3 with TRBJ1-1, with 9 bases lining up with TRBD1. J gave up 1 base and V 3 bases, and 6 bases lay outside the gene matches. The CDR3 totals 16 residues. Germline V gene lookup returns CDR1 ENHRY and CDR2 SYGVKD. For the CDR3, the DNA is TGTGCCATCAGTGAAGGGACAGGGCCCGGGAACACTGAAGCTTTCTTT. Protein: CAISEGTGPGNTEAFF.

Regarding this clonotype: The CDR3 does not close with the conserved phenylalanine or tryptophan, likely indicating a read error. Because the CDR3's place on the DNA is in doubt, the DNA is left out and the CDR3 is given as listed by TCRdb. The CDR3 loop is CASSSKGG. The rearrangement uses TRBV7-2 and TRBJ1-1; no DNA check was done on the table's D call, TRBD1. Germline V CDR1 and CDR2: SGHTA, FQGNSA. The CDR3 spans 8 amino acids, including both terminal residues.